The clone carrying this T cell receptor beta chain occurred once. The antigen remains unidentified. TCRdb's copy holds only in-frame clones and misses some; the assay was immunoSEQ multiplex PCR. The repertoire consists of some 140,000 clones, with over 85% occurring once and the leading ten covering 1.5% to 2%. This sample was included in a study of T cell responses to AZD1222 COVID-19 vaccine. For the study at large: Pooling covered second doses at about 4 or about 12 weeks.

Germline V gene data show CDR1 as SGDLS and CDR2 as YYNGEE. Trimming shortened V by 4 bases and J by 2 bases, and 12 bases separated the two germline ends. The length of the CDR3 is 14 residues. Overall study findings and caveats: Nearly half of unique spike-specific TCRs reportedly avoided B.1.351 and B.1.1.7 mutated regions. Among the donors, most were white British and more were female, and clonal diversity was possibly underestimated. Only a handful of AZD1222 recipients, roughly six in all, had baseline seropositivity.

The chain joins TRBV9 to TRBJ1-1, with D maybe TRBD1 (6 bases). This clonotype was obtained from an adult in good health. The specimen comprised peripheral blood, sampled on day 0 of AZD1222 vaccination. CDR3 coding DNA: TGTGCCAGCAGCCCTTTCGGGACAAACACTGAAGCTTTCTTT. It codes for CASSPFGTNTEAFF.